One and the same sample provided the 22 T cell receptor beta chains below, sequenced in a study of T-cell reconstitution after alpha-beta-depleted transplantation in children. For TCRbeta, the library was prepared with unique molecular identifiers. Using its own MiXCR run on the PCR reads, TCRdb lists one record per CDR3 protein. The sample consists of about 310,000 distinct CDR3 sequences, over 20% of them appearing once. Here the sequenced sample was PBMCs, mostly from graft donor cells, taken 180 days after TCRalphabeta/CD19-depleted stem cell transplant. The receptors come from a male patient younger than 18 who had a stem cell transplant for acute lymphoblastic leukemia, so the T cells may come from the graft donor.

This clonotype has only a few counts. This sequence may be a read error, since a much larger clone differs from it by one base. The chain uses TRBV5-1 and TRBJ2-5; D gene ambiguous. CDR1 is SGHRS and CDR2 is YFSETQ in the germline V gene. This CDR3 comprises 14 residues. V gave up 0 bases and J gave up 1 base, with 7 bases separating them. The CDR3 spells CASSLGRAQETQYF. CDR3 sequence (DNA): TGCGCCAGCAGCTTGGGTAGGGCCCAAGAGACCCAGTACTTC.

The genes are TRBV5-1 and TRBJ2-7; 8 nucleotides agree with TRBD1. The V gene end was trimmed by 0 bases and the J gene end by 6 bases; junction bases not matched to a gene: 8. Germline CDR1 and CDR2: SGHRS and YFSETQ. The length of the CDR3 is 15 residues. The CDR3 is CASSLVRQGASEQYF. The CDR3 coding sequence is TGCGCCAGCAGCTTGGTGCGGCAGGGGGCGAGCGAGCAGTACTTC.

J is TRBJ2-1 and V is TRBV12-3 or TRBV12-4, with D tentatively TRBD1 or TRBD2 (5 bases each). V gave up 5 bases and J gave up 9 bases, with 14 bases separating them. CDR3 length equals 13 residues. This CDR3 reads CASSLRGGGEQFF. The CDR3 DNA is TGTGCCAGCAGTCTTAGGGGTGGGGGTGAGCAGTTCTTC.

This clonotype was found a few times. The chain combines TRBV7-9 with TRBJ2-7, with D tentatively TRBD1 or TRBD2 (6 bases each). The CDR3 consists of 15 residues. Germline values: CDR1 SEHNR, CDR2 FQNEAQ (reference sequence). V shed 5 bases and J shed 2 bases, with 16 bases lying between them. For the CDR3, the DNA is TGTGCCAGCAGCGCAGGAGGGACAAGGGCCTACGAGCAGTACTTC. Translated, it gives CASSAGGTRAYEQYF.

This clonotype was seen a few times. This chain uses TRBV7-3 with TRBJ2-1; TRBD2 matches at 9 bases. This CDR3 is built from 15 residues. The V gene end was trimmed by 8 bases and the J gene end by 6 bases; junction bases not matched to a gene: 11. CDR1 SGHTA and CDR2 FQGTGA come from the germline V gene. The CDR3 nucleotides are TGTGCCAGCTCAGCTGTGGCGGGAGGGGGCAATGAGCAGTTCTTC. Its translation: CASSAVAGGGNEQFF.

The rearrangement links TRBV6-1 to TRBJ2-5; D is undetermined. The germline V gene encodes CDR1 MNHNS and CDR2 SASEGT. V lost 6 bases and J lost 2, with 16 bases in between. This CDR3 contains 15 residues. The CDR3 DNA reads TGTGCCAGCAGCTCACTACGGGCCCGGCAAGAGACCCAGTACTTC. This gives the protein CASSSLRARQETQYF.

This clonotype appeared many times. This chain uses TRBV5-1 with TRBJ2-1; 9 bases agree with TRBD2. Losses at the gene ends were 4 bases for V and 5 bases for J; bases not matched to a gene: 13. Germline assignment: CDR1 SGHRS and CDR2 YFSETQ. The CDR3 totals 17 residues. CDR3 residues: CASSRAVRLAGNNEQFF. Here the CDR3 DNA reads TGCGCCAGCAGCCGGGCGGTGAGGCTAGCGGGAAACAATGAGCAGTTCTTC.

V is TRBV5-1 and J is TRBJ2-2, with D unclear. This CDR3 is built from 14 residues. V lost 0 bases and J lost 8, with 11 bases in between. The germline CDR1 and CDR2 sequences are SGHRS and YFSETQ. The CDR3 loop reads CASSLGPYKGELFF. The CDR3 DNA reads TGCGCCAGCAGCTTGGGACCCTATAAGGGGGAGCTGTTTTTT.

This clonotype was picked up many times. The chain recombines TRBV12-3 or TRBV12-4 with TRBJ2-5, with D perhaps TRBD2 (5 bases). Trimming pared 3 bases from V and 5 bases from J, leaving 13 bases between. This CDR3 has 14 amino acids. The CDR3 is CASSFEGAEETQYF. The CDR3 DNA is TGTGCCAGCAGTTTTGAGGGAGCCGAGGAGACCCAGTACTTC.

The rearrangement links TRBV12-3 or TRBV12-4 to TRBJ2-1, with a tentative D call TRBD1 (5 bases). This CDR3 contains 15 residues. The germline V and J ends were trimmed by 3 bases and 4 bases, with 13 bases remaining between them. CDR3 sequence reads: CASSFGGHIYNEQFF. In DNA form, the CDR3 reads TGTGCCAGCAGTTTCGGCGGACACATTTACAATGAGCAGTTCTTC.

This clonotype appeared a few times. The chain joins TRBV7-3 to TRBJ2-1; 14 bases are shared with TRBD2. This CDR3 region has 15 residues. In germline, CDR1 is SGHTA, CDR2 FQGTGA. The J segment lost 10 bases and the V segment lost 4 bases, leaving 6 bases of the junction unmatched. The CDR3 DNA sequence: TGTGCCAGCAGCTCCGGGACTAGCGGGGGAGAGGAGCAGTTCTTC. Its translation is CASSSGTSGGEEQFF.

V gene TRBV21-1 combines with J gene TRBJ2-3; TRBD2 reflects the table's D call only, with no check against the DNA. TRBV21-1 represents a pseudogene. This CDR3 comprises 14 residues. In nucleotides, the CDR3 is TGTGCCAGCAGCCCCCTCCCCCAGGGGAGTACGCAGTATTTT. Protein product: CASSPLPQGSTQYF.

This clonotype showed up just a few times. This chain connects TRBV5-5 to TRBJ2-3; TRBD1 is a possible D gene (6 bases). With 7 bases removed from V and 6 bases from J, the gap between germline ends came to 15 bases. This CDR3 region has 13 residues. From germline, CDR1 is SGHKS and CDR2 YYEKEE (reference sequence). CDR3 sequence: CASGRGEGDTQYF. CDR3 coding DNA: TGTGCCAGCGGCAGGGGTGAGGGGGATACGCAGTATTTT.

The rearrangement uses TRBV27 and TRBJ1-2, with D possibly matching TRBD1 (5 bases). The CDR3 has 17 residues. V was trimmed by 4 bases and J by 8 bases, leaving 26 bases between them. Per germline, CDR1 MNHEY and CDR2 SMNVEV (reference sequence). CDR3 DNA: TGTGCCAGCAGTTCCTCCTTGAATACAGGTGTACCTGGGGGCTACACCTTC. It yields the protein CASSSSLNTGVPGGYTF.

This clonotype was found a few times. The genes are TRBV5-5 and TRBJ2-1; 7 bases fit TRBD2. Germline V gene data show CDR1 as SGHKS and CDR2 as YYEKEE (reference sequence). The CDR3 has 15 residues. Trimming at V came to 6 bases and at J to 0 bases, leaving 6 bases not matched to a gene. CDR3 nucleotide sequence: TGTGCCAGCACTAGCGGTCAGAGCTCCTACAATGAGCAGTTCTTC. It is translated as CASTSGQSSYNEQFF.

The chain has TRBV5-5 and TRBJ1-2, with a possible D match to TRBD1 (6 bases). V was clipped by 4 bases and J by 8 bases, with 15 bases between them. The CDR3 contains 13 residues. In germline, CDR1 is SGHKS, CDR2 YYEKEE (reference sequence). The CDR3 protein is CASSVDAGDGYTF. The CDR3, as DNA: TGTGCCAGCAGCGTCGACGCAGGGGACGGCTACACCTTC.

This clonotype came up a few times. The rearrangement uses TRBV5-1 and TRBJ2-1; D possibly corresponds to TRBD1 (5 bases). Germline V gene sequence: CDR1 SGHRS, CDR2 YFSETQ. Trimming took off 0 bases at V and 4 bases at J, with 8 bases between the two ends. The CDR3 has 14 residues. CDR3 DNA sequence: TGCGCCAGCAGCTTGGAGACAGTTTACAATGAGCAGTTCTTC. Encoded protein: CASSLETVYNEQFF.

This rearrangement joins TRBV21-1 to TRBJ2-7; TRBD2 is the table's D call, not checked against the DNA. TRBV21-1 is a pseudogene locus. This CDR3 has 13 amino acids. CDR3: CASRLAGEYEQYF. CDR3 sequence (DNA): TGTGCCAGCAGACTAGCGGGAGAGTACGAGCAGTACTTC.

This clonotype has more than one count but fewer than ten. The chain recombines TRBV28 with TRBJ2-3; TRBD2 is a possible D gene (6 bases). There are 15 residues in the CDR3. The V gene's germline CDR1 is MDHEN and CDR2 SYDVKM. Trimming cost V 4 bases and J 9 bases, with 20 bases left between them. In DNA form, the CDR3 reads TGTGCCAGCAGTTCTCGACTAGGACCATCGGCGACGCAGTATTTT. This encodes CASSSRLGPSATQYF.

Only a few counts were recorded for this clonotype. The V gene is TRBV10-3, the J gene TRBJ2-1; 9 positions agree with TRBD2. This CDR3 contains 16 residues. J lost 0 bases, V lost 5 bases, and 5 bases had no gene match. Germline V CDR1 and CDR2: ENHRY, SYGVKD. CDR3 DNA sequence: TGTGCCATCAGTTCTAGCGGGGTCAGCTCCTACAATGAGCAGTTCTTC. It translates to CAISSSGVSSYNEQFF.

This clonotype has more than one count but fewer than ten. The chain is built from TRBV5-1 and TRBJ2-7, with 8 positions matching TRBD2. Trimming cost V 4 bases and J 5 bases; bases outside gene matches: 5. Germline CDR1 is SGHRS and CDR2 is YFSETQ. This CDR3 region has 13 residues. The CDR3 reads CASSKREIDEQYF. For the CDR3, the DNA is TGCGCCAGCAGCAAGCGGGAGATCGACGAGCAGTACTTC.

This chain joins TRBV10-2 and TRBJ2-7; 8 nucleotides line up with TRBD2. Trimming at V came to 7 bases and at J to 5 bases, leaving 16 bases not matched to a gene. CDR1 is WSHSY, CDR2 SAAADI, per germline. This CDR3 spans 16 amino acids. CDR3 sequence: CASMVRLAWALNEQYF. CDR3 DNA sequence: TGCGCCAGCATGGTCCGACTAGCGTGGGCTCTAAACGAGCAGTACTTC.